This T cell receptor (beta chain) was profiled in a study of T cells after posttransplantation cyclophosphamide. General study results and limits: Tissue-infiltrating T cells from skin or gut overlapped little with blood T cells. TRB clonality was highly associated with recipient CMV seropositivity and reactivation. Donor CD8+ memory clones often dominated recipient blood repertoires at later times.

Assay: immunoSEQ multiplex PCR; the TCRdb copy retains only in-frame clones and omits some. The sample shows tens of thousands of clones, none of them appearing just once. This clone was observed at least ten times. Its target is not known. Germline-derived CDR1 and CDR2 are WNHNN and SYGVQD (reference sequence). The CDR3 has 16 amino acids. The V end was cut by 7 bases, the J end by 2 bases, with 17 bases between. This related bone marrow graft donor gave peripheral blood on the day of marrow donation. Sequencing used PBMCs. This clonotype was obtained from a man between 40 and 49 years old in good health, CMV-negative, and a related stem cell transplant donor. The chain employs TRBV10-1 and TRBJ1-4; D gene uncertain. CDR3: CASMGGQSSTNEKLFF. CDR3 nucleotide sequence: TGCGCCAGCATGGGAGGGCAATCGTCCACTAATGAAAAACTGTTTTTT.